A single sample is the source of the 6 T cell receptor beta chains below, sequenced in a study of OX40 agonist ivuxolimab in advanced cancers. Profiling relied on immunoSEQ multiplex PCR, and the TCRdb table lists in-frame clones only, not all of them. The sample carries about 38,000 clones, 80% to 95% recorded once. The specimen was CD4+ or CD8+ T cells sorted from blood, collected in a trial of the OX40 agonist ivuxolimab. All receptors come from an adult with an advanced solid tumor such as melanoma, head and neck, liver or kidney cancer.

The V and J genes are TRBV2 and TRBJ2-1, with D possibly matching TRBD1 (7 bases). This CDR3 contains 15 residues. Germline V CDR1 and CDR2: SNHLY, FYNNEI. V lost 4 bases to trimming and J lost 1 base, with 11 bases between them. DNA for the CDR3: TGTGCCAGCAGTGCGACAGGGAGGTCCTACAATGAGCAGTTCTTC. Its translation is CASSATGRSYNEQFF.

J is TRBJ2-5 and V is TRBV28; a possible D gene is TRBD2 (6 bases). The CDR3 is made up of 15 amino acids. Trimming removed 6 bases from V and 1 base from J, with 15 bases in between. Germline V gene data show CDR1 as MDHEN and CDR2 as SYDVKM. CDR3 DNA: TGTGCCAGCAGCTTGCGGGGCGCCATCCAAGAGACCCAGTACTTC. This sequence encodes CASSLRGAIQETQYF.

This sequence joins TRBV19 and TRBJ2-1; the D gene is possibly TRBD2 (6 bases). CDR1 LNHDA and CDR2 SQIVND come from the germline V gene (reference sequence). CDR3 length equals 15 residues. V dropped 11 bases and J dropped 3 bases, with 20 bases sitting between them. This CDR3 is CAASAYGGDYNEQFF. CDR3 sequence (DNA): TGTGCCGCGAGCGCGTACGGAGGGGACTACAATGAGCAGTTCTTC.

The chain is built from TRBV5-1 and TRBJ2-2, with D unclear. This CDR3 is 11 amino acids long. Germline-derived CDR1 and CDR2 are SGHRS and YFSETQ. V lost 6 bases to trimming and J lost 5 bases, with 5 bases between them. DNA of the CDR3: TGCGCCAGCAAGGAGACCGGGGAGCTGTTTTTT. It yields the protein CASKETGELFF.

This chain connects TRBV6-5 to TRBJ2-1; 7 positions agree with TRBD2. CDR1 MNHEY and CDR2 SVGAGI come from the germline V gene. CDR3 length: 11 amino acids. V shed 6 bases and J 7 bases; nucleotides not matched to a gene: 0. The CDR3 here is CASSGGNEQFF. The CDR3 DNA follows: TGTGCCAGCAGCGGGGGGAATGAGCAGTTCTTC.

The V gene is TRBV5-1, the J gene TRBJ2-1; D is ambiguous. Germline V CDR1 and CDR2: SGHRS, YFSETQ. This CDR3 is built from 16 residues. V was trimmed by 1 base and J by 7 bases, leaving 18 bases between them. CDR3: CASSLRTPPNLNEQFF. CDR3 DNA: TGCGCCAGCAGCTTGAGGACCCCACCCAACTTGAATGAGCAGTTCTTC.